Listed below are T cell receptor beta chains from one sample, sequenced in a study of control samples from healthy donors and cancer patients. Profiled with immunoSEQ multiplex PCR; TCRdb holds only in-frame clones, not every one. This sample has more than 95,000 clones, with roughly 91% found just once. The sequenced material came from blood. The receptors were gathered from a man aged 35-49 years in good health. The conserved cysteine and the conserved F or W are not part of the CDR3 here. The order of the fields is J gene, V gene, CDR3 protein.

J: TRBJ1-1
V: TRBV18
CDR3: ASLGGNTEAF

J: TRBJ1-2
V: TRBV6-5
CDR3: ASSFGTGYGYT

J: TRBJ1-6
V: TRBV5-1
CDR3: ASSLGVGSYNSPLH

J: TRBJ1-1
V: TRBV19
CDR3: ASTLGTVNTEAF

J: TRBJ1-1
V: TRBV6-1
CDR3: ASSEPGATRSTEAF

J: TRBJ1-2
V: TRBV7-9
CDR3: ASSLVGQREHGYT

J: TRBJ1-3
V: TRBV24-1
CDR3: ATSEGRTIY

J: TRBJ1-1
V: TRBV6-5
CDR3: ASSSHRGGTEAF

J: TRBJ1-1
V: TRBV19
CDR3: ASSTRSSNTEAF

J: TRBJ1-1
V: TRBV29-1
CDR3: SVFARTGAEAF

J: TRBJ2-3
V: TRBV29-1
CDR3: SVIVVGGGSPSTDTQY

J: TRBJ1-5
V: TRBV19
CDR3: ASSIAGLGQPQH

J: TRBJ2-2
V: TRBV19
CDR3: ASKGIAGGNTGELF

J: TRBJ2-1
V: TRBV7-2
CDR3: AINPGQF

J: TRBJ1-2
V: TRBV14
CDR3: ASSMQGYYGYT

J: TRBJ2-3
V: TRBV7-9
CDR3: ASSEGLAGGFTDTQY

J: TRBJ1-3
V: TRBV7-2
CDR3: ASSSFGNTIY

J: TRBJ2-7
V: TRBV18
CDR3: ASSSNRDRSYEQY

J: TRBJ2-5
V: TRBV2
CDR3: ASTSQGQDQETQY

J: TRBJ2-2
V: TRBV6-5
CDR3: ASSYGVAANTGELF

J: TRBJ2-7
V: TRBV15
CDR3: ATSSDIGTYEQY

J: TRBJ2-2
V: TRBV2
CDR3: ASSPYLSGELF

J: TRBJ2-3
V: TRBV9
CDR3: ASSAQGGLRVADTQY

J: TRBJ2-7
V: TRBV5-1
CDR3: ASSFGRGAYEQY

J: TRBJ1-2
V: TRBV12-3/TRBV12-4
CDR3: ASSLVLAGYT

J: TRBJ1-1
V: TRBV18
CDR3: ASTDMRGTTEAF

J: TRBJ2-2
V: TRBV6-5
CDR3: ASSYSNGGGGELF

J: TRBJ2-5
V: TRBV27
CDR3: ASSFTQGSRETQY

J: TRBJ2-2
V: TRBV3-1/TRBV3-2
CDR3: ASSPGGAGELF

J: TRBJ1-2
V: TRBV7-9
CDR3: ASSLGQPTGYT

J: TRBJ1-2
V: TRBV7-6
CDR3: ASSFTPPRFRGNYGYT

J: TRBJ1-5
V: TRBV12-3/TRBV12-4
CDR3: ASSLRGAEPQH